This entry lists 19 T cell receptor beta chains sequenced from one sample in a study of T cell clones after liver transplantation. Sequencing used immunoSEQ multiplex PCR; TCRdb keeps in-frame clones, though not all of them. This sample has approximately 100,000 clones, with about 81% found just once. The sequences come from CD4+ T cells from blood, collected before liver transplant. These receptors were obtained from a human donor who received a liver transplant.

This chain uses TRBV7-9 with TRBJ2-1, with D unresolved. The germline V gene has CDR1 SEHNR and CDR2 FQNEAQ (reference sequence). This CDR3 spans 15 amino acids. Deletions cut 5 bases from V and 3 bases from J, with 14 bases between. In nucleotides, the CDR3 is TGTGCCAGCAGCCCCCCCTACAGCGTCTACAATGAGCAGTTCTTC. Protein: CASSPPYSVYNEQFF.

Concerning this clone: In this CDR3 the conserved last residue, phenylalanine or tryptophan, is missing, so a read error is likely. No DNA is shown, since the ends of the CDR3 on it are uncertain; the CDR3 is the one TCRdb lists. The chain carries TRBV7-3 and TRBJ1-1. Germline CDR1 reads SGHTA; CDR2 reads FQGTGA. The CDR3 adds up to 14 amino acids, both ends counted. This chain's CDR3 is CASSSAPRGGSGLD.

The gene calls are TRBV18 and TRBJ1-1, with a possible D match to TRBD1 (5 bases). The ends were cut back, 4 bases at V and 2 bases at J, with 11 bases in the middle. Germline CDR1 reads KGHSH; CDR2 reads LQKENI. The CDR3 spans 14 residues. The CDR3, as DNA: TGTGCCAGCTCACTACAGGAGTCCAACACTGAAGCTTTCTTT. This encodes CASSLQESNTEAFF.

The V and J genes are TRBV5-1 and TRBJ2-5, with a tentative D call TRBD1 (6 bases). Germline CDR1 SGHRS, CDR2 YFSETQ. The CDR3 has 14 residues. Trimming removed 4 bases from V and 3 bases from J, with 13 bases in between. The CDR3 DNA sequence: TGCGCCAGCAGCGCGGTAGGGGGTAAAGAGACCCAGTACTTC. It yields the protein CASSAVGGKETQYF.

J is TRBJ2-7 and V is TRBV30; 10 nucleotides agree with TRBD1. V shed 2 bases and J 3 bases; nucleotides not matched to a gene: 7. This CDR3 spans 15 amino acids. Germline V gene lookup returns CDR1 GTSNPN and CDR2 SVGIG (reference sequence). The CDR3 DNA reads TGTGCCTGGAGTCCAGGACAGGGGGTGATCTACGAGCAGTACTTC. Its protein product is CAWSPGQGVIYEQYF.

The CDR3, as DNA: TGTGCCAGCAGTCGTCCGGTAACCTACGAGCAGTACTTC. It yields the protein CASSRPVTYEQYF. The chain joins TRBV28 to TRBJ2-7; D gene uncertain. Trimming stripped 5 bases from V and 2 bases from J, with 10 bases between. The CDR3 has 13 amino acids. Germline V gives CDR1 MDHEN, CDR2 SYDVKM.

The CDR3 region is CASSLLGRERYNEQFF. The CDR3 DNA sequence: TGTGCCAGCAGCTTACTGGGGCGGGAGCGTTACAATGAGCAGTTCTTC. The rearrangement uses TRBV7-9 and TRBJ2-1, with TRBD2 matching over 7 bases. The V and J ends lost 2 bases and 4 bases, in that order; junction bases with no gene match: 8. Germline lookup yields CDR1 SEHNR and CDR2 FQNEAQ (reference sequence). This CDR3 has 16 amino acids.

The chain couples TRBV5-1 to TRBJ2-7; 8 bases align to TRBD1. Per germline, CDR1 SGHRS and CDR2 YFSETQ. The CDR3 totals 15 residues. V was pared by 4 bases and J by 0 bases, with 6 bases of the junction left unmatched. The DNA of the CDR3 is TGCGCCAGCAGCCAGACAGGGGTGAGCTCCTACGAGCAGTACTTC. It translates to CASSQTGVSSYEQYF.

The chain carries TRBV7-2 and TRBJ1-1, with 10 bases aligning to TRBD1. Germline V CDR1 and CDR2: SGHTA, FQGNSA. J lost 5 bases, V lost 1 base, and 13 bases had no gene match. The CDR3 is 18 amino acids. CDR3 DNA sequence: TGTGCCAGCAGCTTAGGCATAAGACGGGACAGGGGTAGAACTGAAGCTTTCTTT. Amino acids: CASSLGIRRDRGRTEAFF.

The chain couples TRBV10-2 to TRBJ2-1, with TRBD2 matching 7 bases. The CDR3 extends over 15 amino acids. J gave up 1 base and V 10 bases, and 10 bases lay outside the gene matches. Germline assignment: CDR1 WSHSY and CDR2 SAAADI. The CDR3 is CATYVSRGSYNEQFF. The DNA of the CDR3 is TGCGCCACCTATGTCTCGCGGGGGTCCTACAATGAGCAGTTCTTC.

V is TRBV5-4 and J is TRBJ1-1, with a weak D call TRBD1 (6 bases). Looked up from germline, CDR1 is SGHNT and CDR2 is YYREEE (reference sequence). The germline V and J ends were trimmed by 3 bases and 3 bases, with 15 bases remaining between them. This CDR3 spans 15 amino acids. In DNA form, the CDR3 reads TGTGCCAGCAGCTCCGATCCACAGGGAGACACTGAAGCTTTCTTT. Its translation: CASSSDPQGDTEAFF.

The chain carries TRBV27 and TRBJ1-5; 7 bases map to TRBD1. J was trimmed by 6 bases and V by 5 bases; bases with no gene match: 7. CDR3 length: 14 amino acids. The germline V gene has CDR1 MNHEY and CDR2 SMNVEV (reference sequence). CDR3 residues: CASSPLDRAQPQHF. CDR3 coding DNA: TGTGCCAGCAGTCCCCTCGACAGGGCTCAGCCCCAGCATTTT.

This chain uses TRBV18 with TRBJ1-5, with D perhaps matching TRBD1 (6 bases). The CDR3 covers 15 residues. Per germline, CDR1 KGHSH and CDR2 LQKENI. V was clipped by 4 bases and J by 0 bases, with 10 bases between them. The CDR3 DNA reads TGTGCCAGCTCACGGACAGATAATAGCAATCAGCCCCAGCATTTT. This encodes CASSRTDNSNQPQHF. The full variable domain, with the rest looked up from reference TRBV18 and TRBJ1-5, is NAGVMQNPRHLVRRRGQEARLRCSPMKGHSHVYWYRQLPEEGLKFMVYLQKENIIDESGMPKERFSAEFPKEGPSILRIQQVVRGDSAAYFCASSRTDNSNQPQHFGDGTRLSIL.

The chain carries TRBV2 and TRBJ1-2; 9 nucleotides agree with TRBD1. The CDR3 extends over 13 amino acids. Germline CDR1 reads SNHLY; CDR2 reads FYNNEI. The V segment lost 4 bases and the J segment 8 bases; nucleotides outside the gene matches: 5. The CDR3 reads CASSGDREYGYTF. The CDR3 DNA reads TGTGCCAGCAGTGGGGACAGGGAATACGGCTACACCTTC.

The chain joins TRBV9 to TRBJ1-5, with D perhaps matching TRBD1 (5 bases). Germline V gene sequence: CDR1 SGDLS, CDR2 YYNGEE. Trimming shortened V by 3 bases and J by 3 bases, and 13 bases separated the two germline ends. The CDR3 length is 15 residues. CDR3 region: CASSGEGLLNQPQHF. The CDR3 DNA follows: TGTGCCAGCAGCGGGGAGGGACTGCTCAATCAGCCCCAGCATTTT.

This chain links TRBV27 with TRBJ2-7; 11 positions agree with TRBD2. CDR3 length: 18 residues. V lost 5 bases and J lost 0; bases outside the gene matches: 12. CDR1 is MNHEY and CDR2 is SMNVEV in the germline V gene (reference sequence). The CDR3 here is CASSLPTSGVPSSYEQYF. The CDR3 DNA follows: TGTGCCAGCAGTCTACCGACTAGCGGGGTTCCTAGCTCCTACGAGCAGTACTTC.

The J gene is TRBJ1-2, the V gene TRBV6-5; tentatively, D is TRBD1 (6 bases). Germline V lookup: CDR1 MNHEY, CDR2 SVGAGI. This CDR3 has 14 amino acids. Trimming took 0 bases from V and 6 from J, leaving 11 bases between them. In DNA, the CDR3 is TGTGCCAGCAGTTACTCCATAAAGGGGGATGGCTACACCTTC. As protein: CASSYSIKGDGYTF.

The chain combines TRBV2 with TRBJ1-5, with D uncertain. This CDR3 contains 11 residues. CDR1 is SNHLY, CDR2 FYNNEI, per germline. Trimming stripped 8 bases from V and 3 bases from J, with 5 bases between. The CDR3 region has the DNA TGTGCCAGCGGTCCCAATCAGCCCCAGCATTTT. Translating it yields CASGPNQPQHF.

The V and J genes are TRBV5-6 and TRBJ1-2; D is unresolved. The CDR3 is 12 amino acids. Trimming removed 0 bases at V and 7 bases at J, with 7 bases between. Germline-derived CDR1 and CDR2 are SGHDT and YYEEEE. Written as DNA, the CDR3 is TGTGCCAGCAGCTTGGAAGGCTTTGGCTACACCTTC. Protein sequence: CASSLEGFGYTF. Combining the CDR3 with reference TRBV5-6 and TRBJ1-2 gives the whole variable domain DAGVTQSPTHLIKTRGQQVTLRCSPKSGHDTVSWYQQALGQGPQFIFQYYEEEERQRGNFPDRFSGHQFPNYSSELNVNALLLGDSALYLCASSLEGFGYTFGSGTRLTVV.